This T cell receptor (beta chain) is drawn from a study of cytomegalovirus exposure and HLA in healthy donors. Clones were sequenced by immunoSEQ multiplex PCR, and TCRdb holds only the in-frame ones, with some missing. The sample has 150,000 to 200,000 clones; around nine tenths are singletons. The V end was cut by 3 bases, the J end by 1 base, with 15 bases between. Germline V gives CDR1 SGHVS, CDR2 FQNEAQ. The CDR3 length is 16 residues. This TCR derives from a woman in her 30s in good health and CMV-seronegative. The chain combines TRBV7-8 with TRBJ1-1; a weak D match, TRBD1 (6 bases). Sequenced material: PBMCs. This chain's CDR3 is CASSFPLGHQNTEAFF. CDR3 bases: TGTGCCAGCAGCTTCCCACTGGGACACCAGAACACTGAAGCTTTCTTT.